This TCR beta chain was sequenced for a study of response to subunit inactivated influenza vaccine. Findings of the study overall: After each seasonal influenza vaccination, few new T cells are recruited, the authors suggested.

Deletions cut 7 bases from V and 1 base from J, with 17 bases between. This CDR3 has 16 amino acids. This clonotype was detected only a few times. Its antigen remains unidentified. TCRdb processed the RT-PCR reads anew with MiXCR; each CDR3 protein has one entry. The repertoire holds around 580,000 distinct CDR3 sequences, with approximately 12% as singletons. This material consisted of PBMCs from blood, taken on the day of vaccination. The receptor was derived from a man in his forties or fifties who received an inactivated influenza vaccine. V gene TRBV12-3 or TRBV12-4 combines with J gene TRBJ1-3; TRBD1 might be the D (5 bases). The CDR3 region has the DNA TGTGCCAGCACCCGACAGTACCTGGGGTCTGGAAACACCATATATTTT. Its protein is CASTRQYLGSGNTIYF.